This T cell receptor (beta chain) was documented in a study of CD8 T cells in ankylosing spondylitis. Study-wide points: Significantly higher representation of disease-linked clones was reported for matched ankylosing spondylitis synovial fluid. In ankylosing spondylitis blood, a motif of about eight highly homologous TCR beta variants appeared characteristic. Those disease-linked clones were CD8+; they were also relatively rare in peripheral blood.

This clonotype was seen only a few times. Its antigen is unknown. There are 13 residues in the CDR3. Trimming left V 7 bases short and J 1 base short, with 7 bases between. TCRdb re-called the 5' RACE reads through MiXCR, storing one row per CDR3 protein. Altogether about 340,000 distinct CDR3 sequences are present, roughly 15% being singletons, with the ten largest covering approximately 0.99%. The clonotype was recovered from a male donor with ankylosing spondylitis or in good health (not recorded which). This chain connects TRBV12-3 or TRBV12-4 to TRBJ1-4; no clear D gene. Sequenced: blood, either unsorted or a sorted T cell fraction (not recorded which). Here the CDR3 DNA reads TGTGCCAGCAAGCGCCTAACTAATGAAAAACTGTTTTTT. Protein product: CASKRLTNEKLFF.